One T cell receptor (beta chain) is described in this entry. This clone's antigen is unknown. Within one base of it there is no much larger clone, and no base qualities were kept. V and J lose 6 bases and 2 bases, and a span of 12 bases separates them. Including the terminal cysteine and phenylalanine, the CDR3 comprises 14 residues. Only CDR3 DNA is held: 42 bases, read in frame from base 1. CDR1 and CDR2 (MDHEN, SYDVKM) derive from the germline V gene. These data originate in a study of resident and recirculating memory T cells in vitiligo (dated by TCRdb to the late 2010s). Regarding the study in general: For TCR beta sequencing, each of a few stable vitiligo patients provided PBMCs along with epidermis taken by shave biopsy from two lesional and two nonlesional sites. The human TCR beta sequencing was designed to test whether specific clones found in lesional vitiligo skin differed from the clones found in nonlesional skin and in blood. The investigation overall reported the following: By overlap and correlation analysis, no significant repertoire overlap was shown between biopsies, even within a single patient, except for each lesion compared with itself. Clonality was not the same from one vitiligo lesion to another, and no unique dominant TCR clone turned up. TCR sequences were not found to be conserved across biopsy sites or patients, suggesting that different lesions are infiltrated by different T cell clones, a pattern described as private specificity. Mechanistic studies in the future are needed to assess how much the detected T cell clones and the human Trm pools versus Tcm pools each contribute.

Stable vitiligo was defined as no change in lesions over the previous 6 months. Stable patients also had to lack confetti depigmentation, a clinical sign of active vitiligo. Any patient who had received treatment in the previous three months was excluded. Nonlesional sites were defined as normal-appearing, non-depigmented skin on Wood's lamp examination, located at least 2 cm from the nearest depigmented macule. Samples were homogenized without cell sorting just before genomic DNA extraction with the Qiagen DNeasy Blood & Tissue Kit. To split the epidermis from the dermis, the tissue was treated with 50 mg/mL Dispase II at 37 degrees C for 1 hour, and the epidermis was then flash-frozen. The immunoSEQ hsTCRB kit was used to amplify TCR beta chains from genomic DNA. Sequencing of TCR beta libraries was performed on an Illumina MiSeq instrument by the immunoSEQ service. In the original analysis: Analysis of the repertoire data was performed with the immunoSEQ Analyzer. Here the immuneACCESS table is served through TCRdb, limited to in-frame sequences with V and J called. Missing clones are a known gap in these copies; in checked studies unresolved V genes cover under half, and the rest lacks a known reason. V, J and clone size derive from that table, while D and trimming were established from the DNA sequence. The sample table lists over a hundred clones, about nine tenths of them with a count of one. The top ten clones comprise roughly a sixth of the sample.

Sequenced input: non-lesional skin. In the paper's terms, the cell subset or site label means: normal-appearing skin under Wood's lamp, at least 2 cm from depigmented macule. This sequence was found in a male donor with vitiligo. Recombination joined TRBV28 with TRBJ2-3; the D gene cannot be resolved reliably. The CDR3 is CASRSTADTDTQYF. In nucleotide form, the sequence is TGTGCCAGCAGGTCGACTGCGGACACAGATACGCAGTATTTT.